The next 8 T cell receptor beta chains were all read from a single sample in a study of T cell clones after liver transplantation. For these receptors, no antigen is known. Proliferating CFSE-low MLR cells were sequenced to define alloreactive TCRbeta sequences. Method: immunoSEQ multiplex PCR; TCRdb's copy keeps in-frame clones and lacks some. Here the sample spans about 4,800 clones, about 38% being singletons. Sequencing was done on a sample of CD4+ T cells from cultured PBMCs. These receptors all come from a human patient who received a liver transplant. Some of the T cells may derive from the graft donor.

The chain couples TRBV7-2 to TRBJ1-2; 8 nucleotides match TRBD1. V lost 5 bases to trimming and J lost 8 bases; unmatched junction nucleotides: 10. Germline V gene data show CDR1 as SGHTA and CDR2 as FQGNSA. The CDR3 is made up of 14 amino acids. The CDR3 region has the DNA TGTGCCAGCAGCCCCCGGGACAGGCCGGGGGGCTACACCTTC. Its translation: CASSPRDRPGGYTF. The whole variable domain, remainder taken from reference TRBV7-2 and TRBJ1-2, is GAGVSQSPSNKVTEKGKDVELRCDPISGHTALYWYRQSLGQGLEFLIYFQGNSAPDKSGLPSDRFSAERTGGSVSTLTIQRTQQEDSAVYLCASSPRDRPGGYTFGSGTRLTVV.

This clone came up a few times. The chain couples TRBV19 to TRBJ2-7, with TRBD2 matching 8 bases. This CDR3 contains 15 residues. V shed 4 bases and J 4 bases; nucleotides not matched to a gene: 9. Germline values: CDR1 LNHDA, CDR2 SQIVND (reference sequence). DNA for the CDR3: TGTGCCAGTAGTACCAGTCACAGCGGGGGATACGAGCAGTACTTC. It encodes CASSTSHSGGYEQYF. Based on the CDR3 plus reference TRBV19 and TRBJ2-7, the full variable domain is DGGITQSPKYLFRKEGQNVTLSCEQNLNHDAMYWYRQDPGQGLRLIYYSQIVNDFQKGDIAEGYSVSREKKESFPLTVTSAQKNPTAFYLCASSTSHSGGYEQYFGPGTRLTVT.

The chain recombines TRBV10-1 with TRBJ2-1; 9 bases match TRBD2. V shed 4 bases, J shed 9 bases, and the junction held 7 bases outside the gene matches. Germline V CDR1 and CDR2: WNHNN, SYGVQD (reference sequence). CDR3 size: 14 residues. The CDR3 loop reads CASSGGTSLGEQFF. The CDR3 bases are TGCGCCAGCAGTGGGGGGACTAGCCTCGGTGAGCAGTTCTTC.

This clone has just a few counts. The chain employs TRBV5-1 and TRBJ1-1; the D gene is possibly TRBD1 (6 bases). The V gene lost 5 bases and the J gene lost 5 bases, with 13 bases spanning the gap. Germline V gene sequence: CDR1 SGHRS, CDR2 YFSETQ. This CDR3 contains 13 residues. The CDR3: CASSEGGGTEAFF. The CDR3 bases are TGCGCCAGCAGTGAGGGGGGAGGGACTGAAGCTTTCTTT.

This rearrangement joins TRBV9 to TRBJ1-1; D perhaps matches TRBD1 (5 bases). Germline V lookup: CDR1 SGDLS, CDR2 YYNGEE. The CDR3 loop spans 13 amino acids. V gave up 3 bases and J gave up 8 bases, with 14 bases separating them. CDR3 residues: CASSALGRGEAFF. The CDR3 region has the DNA TGTGCCAGCAGCGCCTTGGGACGGGGAGAAGCTTTCTTT.

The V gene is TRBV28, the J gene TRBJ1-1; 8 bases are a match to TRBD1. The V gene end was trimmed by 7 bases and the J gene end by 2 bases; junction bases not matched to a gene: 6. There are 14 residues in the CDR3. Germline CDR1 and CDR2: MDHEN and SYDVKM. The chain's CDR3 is CASIYRGGNTEAFF. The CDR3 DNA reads TGTGCCAGCATATACAGGGGGGGAAACACTGAAGCTTTCTTT.

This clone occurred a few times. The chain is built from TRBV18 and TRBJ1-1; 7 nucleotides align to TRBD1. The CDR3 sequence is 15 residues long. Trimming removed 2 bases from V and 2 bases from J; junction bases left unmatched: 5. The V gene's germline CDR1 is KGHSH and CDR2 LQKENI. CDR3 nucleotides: TGTGCCAGCTCACCAACGACAGGGCGTAACACTGAAGCTTTCTTT. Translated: CASSPTTGRNTEAFF. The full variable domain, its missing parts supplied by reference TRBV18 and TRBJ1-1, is NAGVMQNPRHLVRRRGQEARLRCSPMKGHSHVYWYRQLPEEGLKFMVYLQKENIIDESGMPKERFSAEFPKEGPSILRIQQVVRGDSAAYFCASSPTTGRNTEAFFGQGTRLTVV.

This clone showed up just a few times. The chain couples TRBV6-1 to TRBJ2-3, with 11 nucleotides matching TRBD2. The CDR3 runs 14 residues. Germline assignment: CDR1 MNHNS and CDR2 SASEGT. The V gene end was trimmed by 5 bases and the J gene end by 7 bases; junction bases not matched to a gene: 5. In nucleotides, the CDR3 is TGTGCCAGCAGTCTTAGCGGGAGGGCGAATACGCAGTATTTT. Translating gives CASSLSGRANTQYF.